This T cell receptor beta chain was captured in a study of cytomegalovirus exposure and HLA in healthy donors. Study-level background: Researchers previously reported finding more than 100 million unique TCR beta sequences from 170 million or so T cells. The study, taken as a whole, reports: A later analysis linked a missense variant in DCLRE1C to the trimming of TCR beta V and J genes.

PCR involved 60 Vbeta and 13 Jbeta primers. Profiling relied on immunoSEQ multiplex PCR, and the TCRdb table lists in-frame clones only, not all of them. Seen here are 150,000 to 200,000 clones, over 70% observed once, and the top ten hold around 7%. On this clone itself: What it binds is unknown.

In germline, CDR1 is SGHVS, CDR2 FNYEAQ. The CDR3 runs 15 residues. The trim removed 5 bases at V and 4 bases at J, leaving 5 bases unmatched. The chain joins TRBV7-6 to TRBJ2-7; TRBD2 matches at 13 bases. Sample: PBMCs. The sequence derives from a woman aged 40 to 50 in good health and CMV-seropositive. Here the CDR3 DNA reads TGTGCCAGCAGCCAATGGACTAGCGGGGGTTACGAGCAGTACTTC. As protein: CASSQWTSGGYEQYF.